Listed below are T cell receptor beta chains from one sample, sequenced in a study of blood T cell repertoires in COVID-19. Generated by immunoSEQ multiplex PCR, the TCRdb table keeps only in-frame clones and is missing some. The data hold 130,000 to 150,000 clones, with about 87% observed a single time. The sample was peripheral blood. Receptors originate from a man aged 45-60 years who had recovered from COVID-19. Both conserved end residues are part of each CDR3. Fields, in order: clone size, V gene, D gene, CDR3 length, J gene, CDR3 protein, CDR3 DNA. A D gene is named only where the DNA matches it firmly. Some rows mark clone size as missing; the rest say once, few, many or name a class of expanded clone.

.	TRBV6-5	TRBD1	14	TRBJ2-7	CASSQTDRGHEQYF	TGTGCCAGCAGCCAGACGGACAGGGGCCACGAGCAGTACTTC
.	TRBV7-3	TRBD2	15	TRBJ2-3	CASSLEAGGTDTQYF	TGTGCCAGCAGCTTAGAAGCGGGGGGCACAGATACGCAGTATTTT
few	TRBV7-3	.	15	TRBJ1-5	CASSPTGVGNQPQHF	TGTGCCAGCAGCCCCACGGGGGTGGGGAATCAGCCCCAGCATTTT
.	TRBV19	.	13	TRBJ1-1	CASSSSTYAEAFF	TGTGCCAGTAGTTCGTCGACTTATGCTGAAGCTTTCTTT
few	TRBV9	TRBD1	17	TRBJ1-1	CASSAWDRSSVNTEAFF	TGTGCCAGCAGCGCTTGGGACAGATCTTCCGTTAACACTGAAGCTTTCTTT
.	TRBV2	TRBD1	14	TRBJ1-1	CASSGRTGYTEAFF	TGTGCCAGCAGTGGCAGGACAGGGTACACTGAAGCTTTCTTT
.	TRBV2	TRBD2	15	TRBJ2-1	CASRAERGPLDEQFF	TGTGCCAGCAGGGCCGAGCGGGGGCCCCTCGATGAGCAGTTCTTC
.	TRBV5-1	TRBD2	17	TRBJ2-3	CASSGERGGFGTDTQYF	TGCGCCAGCAGCGGGGAGCGGGGGGGCTTTGGCACAGATACGCAGTATTTT
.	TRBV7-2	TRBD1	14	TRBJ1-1	CASSSQGASTEAFF	TGTGCCAGCAGCTCCCAGGGGGCGAGCACTGAAGCTTTCTTT
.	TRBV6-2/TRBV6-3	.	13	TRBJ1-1	CASSSTPGGEAFF	TGTGCCAGCAGTTCCACCCCGGGAGGTGAGGCTTTCTTT
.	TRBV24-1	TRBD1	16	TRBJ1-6	CATSDSGQGKNSPLHF	TGTGCCACCAGTGATTCAGGACAGGGAAAGAATTCACCCCTCCACTTT
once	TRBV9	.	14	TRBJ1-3	CASSGGEPGNTIYF	TGTGCCAGCAGTGGGGGGGAGCCTGGAAACACCATATATTTT
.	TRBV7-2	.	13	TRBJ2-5	CASGDPKQETQYF	TGTGCCAGCGGAGATCCCAAACAAGAGACCCAGTACTTC
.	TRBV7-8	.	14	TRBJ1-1	CASSPTQDKTEAFF	TGTGCCAGCAGCCCGACACAAGATAAGACTGAAGCTTTCTTT
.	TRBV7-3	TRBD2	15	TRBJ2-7	CASRSTSGGALEQYF	TGTGCCAGCAGGTCGACTAGCGGGGGGGCCCTCGAGCAGTACTTC
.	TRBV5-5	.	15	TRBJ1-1	CASSLETVLNSEAFF	TGTGCCAGCAGCTTGGAGACCGTCCTGAACAGTGAAGCTTTCTTT
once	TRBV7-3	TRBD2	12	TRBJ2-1	CASSFSGGPQFF	TGTGCCAGCAGCTTCAGCGGGGGGCCTCAGTTCTTC
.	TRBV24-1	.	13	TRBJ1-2	CATSDGAGYGYTF	TGTGCCACCAGTGACGGAGCGGGCTATGGCTACACCTTC
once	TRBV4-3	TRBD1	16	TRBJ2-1	CASSQGGRGPYNEQFF	TGCGCCAGCAGCCAAGGTGGCAGGGGGCCCTACAATGAGCAGTTCTTC
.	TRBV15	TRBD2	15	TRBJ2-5	CATSRGLAGQETQYF	TGTGCCACCAGCAGAGGGCTAGCGGGCCAGGAGACCCAGTACTTC
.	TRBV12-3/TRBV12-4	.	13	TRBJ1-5	CASSFRVNQPQHF	TGTGCCAGCAGTTTTCGAGTGAATCAGCCCCAGCATTTT
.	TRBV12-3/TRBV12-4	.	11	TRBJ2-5	CASSLRETQYF	TGTGCCAGCAGTTTGCGGGAGACCCAGTACTTC
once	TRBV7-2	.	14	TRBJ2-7	CASSLAVRAHEQYF	TGTGCCAGCAGCTTAGCGGTCAGGGCCCACGAGCAGTACTTC
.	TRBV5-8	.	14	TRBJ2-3	CASSSKPGTPTQYF	TGTGCCAGCAGCTCGAAACCTGGGACACCTACGCAGTATTTT
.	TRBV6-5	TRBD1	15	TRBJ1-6	CASSNPGTGNSPLHF	TGTGCCAGCAGCAACCCCGGGACAGGGAATTCACCCCTCCACTTT
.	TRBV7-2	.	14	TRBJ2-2	CASSFYSNTGELFF	TGTGCCAGCAGCTTCTACAGTAACACCGGGGAGCTGTTTTTT
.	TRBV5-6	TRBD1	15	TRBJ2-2	CASSWGQGSTGELFF	TGTGCCAGCAGCTGGGGACAGGGGAGCACCGGGGAGCTGTTTTTT
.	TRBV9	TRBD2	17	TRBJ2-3	CASSVGLAGLITDTQYF	TGTGCCAGCAGCGTAGGACTAGCGGGGTTAATAACAGATACGCAGTATTTT
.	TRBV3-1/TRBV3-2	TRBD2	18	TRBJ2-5	CASSQDLAGGYRQETQYF	TGTGCCAGCAGCCAAGATCTGGCGGGGGGATATCGGCAAGAGACCCAGTACTTC
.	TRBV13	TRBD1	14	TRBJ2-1	CASSSGQGYNEQFF	TGTGCCAGCAGCTCGGGACAGGGTTACAATGAGCAGTTCTTC
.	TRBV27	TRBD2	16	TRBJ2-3	CASSSGLAGGTDTQYF	TGTGCCAGCAGTTCCGGACTAGCGGGGGGCACAGATACGCAGTATTTT
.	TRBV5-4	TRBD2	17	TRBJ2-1	CASSLGLAGGSYNEQFF	TGTGCCAGCAGCTTGGGCCTAGCGGGGGGATCCTACAATGAGCAGTTCTTC
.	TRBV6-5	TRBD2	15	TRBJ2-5	CASSYLAGGQETQYF	TGTGCCAGCAGTTACCTAGCGGGGGGCCAAGAGACCCAGTACTTC
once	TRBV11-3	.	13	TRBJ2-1	CASSPRWGDEQFF	TGTGCCAGCAGCCCCCGGTGGGGGGATGAGCAGTTCTTC
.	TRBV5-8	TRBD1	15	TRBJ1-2	CASSPGQGLVDGYTF	TGTGCCAGCAGCCCAGGACAGGGGCTTGTCGATGGCTACACCTTC
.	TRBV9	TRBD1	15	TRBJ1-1	CASSEEGAVNTEAFF	TGTGCCAGCAGCGAAGAGGGGGCGGTGAACACTGAAGCTTTCTTT
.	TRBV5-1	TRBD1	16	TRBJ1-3	CASSSFGQGPGNTIYF	TGCGCCAGCAGCTCCTTCGGACAGGGACCTGGAAACACCATATATTTT
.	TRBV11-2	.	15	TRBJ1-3	CASSPGTFSGNTIYF	TGTGCCAGCAGCCCGGGGACTTTCTCTGGAAACACCATATATTTT
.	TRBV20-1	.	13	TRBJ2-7	CSASLGSSYEQYF	TGCAGTGCTAGTTTGGGCAGTTCCTACGAGCAGTACTTC
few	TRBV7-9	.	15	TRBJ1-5	CASSLIRQEYQPQHF	TGTGCCAGCAGCTTAATTCGACAGGAGTATCAGCCCCAGCATTTT
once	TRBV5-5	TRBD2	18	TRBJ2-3	CASSSRLTSGLSTDTQYF	TGTGCCAGCAGCTCTCGGCTGACTAGCGGGTTAAGCACAGATACGCAGTATTTT
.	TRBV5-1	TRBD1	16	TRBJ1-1	CASSSGDRGDGAEAFF	TGCGCCAGCAGCTCTGGGGACAGGGGCGATGGGGCTGAAGCTTTCTTT
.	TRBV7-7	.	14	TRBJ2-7	CASSRETGLGEQYF	TGTGCCAGCAGCCGAGAGACAGGTTTGGGCGAGCAGTACTTC
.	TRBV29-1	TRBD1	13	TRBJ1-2	CSGATGDDYGYTF	TGCAGCGGTGCGACAGGGGATGACTATGGCTACACCTTC
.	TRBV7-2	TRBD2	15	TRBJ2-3	CASSLGPERGDTQYF	TGTGCCAGCAGCCTCGGCCCCGAGCGGGGGGATACGCAGTATTTT
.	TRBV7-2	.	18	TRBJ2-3	CASSFVLRAGAHTDTQYF	TGTGCCAGCAGCTTCGTTCTCAGGGCAGGGGCCCACACAGATACGCAGTATTTT